This T cell receptor beta chain was sequenced for a study of OX40 agonist ivuxolimab in advanced cancers. The protocol was immunoSEQ multiplex PCR, while the TCRdb copy is restricted to in-frame clones and leaves out a portion. The table records around 140,000 clones, over 75% of them present only once. Trimming shortened V by 1 base and J by 0 bases, and 8 bases separated the two germline ends. Germline V gives CDR1 SGHKS, CDR2 YYEKEE (reference sequence). The CDR3 is 15 amino acids. In regard to this clone: Its specificity is unknown.

Study observations and caveats: At doses 0.1 to 3.0 mg/kg, CD4+ and CD8+ clones expanded.

The sequences come from CD4+ or CD8+ T cells sorted from blood, collected in a trial of the OX40 agonist ivuxolimab. The rearrangement uses TRBV5-5 and TRBJ1-3, with D uncertain. The TCR sequence derives from an adult with an advanced solid tumor such as melanoma, head and neck, liver or kidney cancer. DNA for the CDR3: TGTGCCAGCAGCTTGTCGCAGACCTCTGGAAACACCATATATTTT. Its protein is CASSLSQTSGNTIYF.